The 27 T cell receptor beta chains in this list originate from one sample, sequenced in a study of blood T cell repertoires in COVID-19 (dated by TCRdb to the early 2020s). The method was the immunoSEQ multiplex PCR assay. In TCRdb, the immuneACCESS table is reduced to in-frame sequences with V and J assigned. These tables do not hold every clone; where another copy was compared, an unresolved V gene accounts for under half, and the others remain unexplained. The sample table records 350,000 to 400,000 clones; roughly 92% of these occur just once. The top ten hold just over 0.85% of the sample. What was sequenced was PBMCs or T cells enriched from blood (not recorded which). These receptors came from a woman aged 40 to 50 who had been exposed to COVID-19.

The CDR3 here is CASNRPGTGEDTQYF. The CDR3 DNA sequence: TGTGCCAGCAATCGTCCCGGGACAGGGGAGGATACGCAGTATTTT. V gene TRBV25-1 combines with J gene TRBJ2-3; 10 bases line up with TRBD1. The CDR3 has 15 amino acids. Germline V gives CDR1 MGHDK, CDR2 SYGVNS. V lost 7 bases to trimming and J lost 6 bases; unmatched junction nucleotides: 10.

V and J are TRBV7-8 and TRBJ1-5; 9 bases fit TRBD1. CDR1 and CDR2 from the germline V gene are SGHVS and FQNEAQ. V was pared by 5 bases and J by 4 bases, with 9 bases of the junction left unmatched. This CDR3 has 16 residues. This CDR3 is CASSHGTGKGNQPQHF. The CDR3 DNA reads TGTGCCAGCAGCCACGGGACAGGGAAGGGAAATCAGCCCCAGCATTTT.

In nucleotides, the CDR3 is TGTGCCAGCAGCTCCGCCGGACAGGGAACTTTGCACGAGCAGTACTTC. Protein product: CASSSAGQGTLHEQYF. The chain recombines TRBV11-2 with TRBJ2-7; 8 bases agree with TRBD1. The CDR3 sequence is 16 residues long. In germline, CDR1 is SGHAT, CDR2 FQNNGV. V lost 4 bases, J lost 5 bases, and 13 bases stayed unmatched.

This clone has just one count. The chain joins TRBV19 to TRBJ1-5, with a tentative D call TRBD1 (6 bases). Trimming removed 8 bases at V and 0 bases at J, with 8 bases between. The CDR3 runs to 13 residues. The V gene's germline CDR1 is LNHDA and CDR2 SQIVND (reference sequence). In DNA, the CDR3 is TGTGCCAGTGGACAGTTTAGCAATCAGCCCCAGCATTTT. This gives the protein CASGQFSNQPQHF. The full variable domain, rest sourced from reference TRBV19 and TRBJ1-5, is DGGITQSPKYLFRKEGQNVTLSCEQNLNHDAMYWYRQDPGQGLRLIYYSQIVNDFQKGDIAEGYSVSREKKESFPLTVTSAQKNPTAFYLCASGQFSNQPQHFGDGTRLSIL.

The rearrangement links TRBV2 to TRBJ1-6; weak D call: TRBD1 (6 bases). CDR3 length: 14 residues. V was clipped by 7 bases and J by 6 bases, with 13 bases between them. In germline, CDR1 is SNHLY, CDR2 FYNNEI. This CDR3 reads CASTFRGRNSPLHF. CDR3 sequence (DNA): TGTGCCAGCACGTTCAGGGGCCGTAATTCACCCCTCCACTTT.

This chain links TRBV5-5 with TRBJ1-1, with 7 bases matching TRBD1. J gave up 11 bases and V 2 bases, and 6 bases lay outside the gene matches. There are 12 residues in the CDR3. CDR1 is SGHKS and CDR2 is YYEKEE in the germline V gene (reference sequence). The CDR3 DNA is TGTGCCAGCAGCTTTAGACAGGGTCCTGCTTTCTTT. Translation: CASSFRQGPAFF.

This chain links TRBV6-5 with TRBJ1-1; D might be TRBD1 (5 bases). Trimming took 7 bases from V and 4 from J, leaving 13 bases between them. This CDR3 has 13 residues. The germline V gene has CDR1 MNHEY and CDR2 SVGAGI. CDR3 coding DNA: TGTGCCAGCAACCTCAGGGTGGCCACTGAAGCTTTCTTT. Translating it yields CASNLRVATEAFF.

CDR3 region: CASRNRVAGTEAFF. The DNA of the CDR3 is TGTGCCAGCAGAAACAGGGTTGCAGGCACTGAAGCTTTCTTT. J is TRBJ1-1 and V is TRBV7-2; TRBD1 is a possible D gene (6 bases). The CDR3 is 14 residues long. The V end was cut by 6 bases, the J end by 4 bases, with 15 bases between. The V gene's germline CDR1 is SGHTA and CDR2 FQGNSA.

Note on this clone: This CDR3 is also generated by other DNA sequences in the sample. The chain carries TRBV29-1 and TRBJ1-2; TRBD1 matches 8 bases. The V gene end was trimmed by 7 bases and the J gene end by 0 bases; junction bases not matched to a gene: 4. Germline loops: CDR1 SQVTM, CDR2 ANQGSEA. The CDR3 covers 13 residues. The CDR3 loop reads CSATGGANYGYTF. CDR3 nucleotides: TGCAGCGCCACAGGGGGAGCTAACTATGGCTACACCTTC.

CDR3 loop: CASRPTGRNTEAFF. DNA of the CDR3: TGTGCCAGCAGACCTACCGGGAGAAACACTGAAGCTTTCTTT. The chain links TRBV6-5 to TRBJ1-1; D gene uncertain. Germline V gene lookup returns CDR1 MNHEY and CDR2 SVGAGI. V lost 6 bases and J lost 2, with 13 bases in between. CDR3 length: 14 residues.

The chain is built from TRBV18 and TRBJ1-1, with 9 bases aligning to TRBD1. This CDR3 is 16 amino acids long. CDR1 is KGHSH and CDR2 is LQKENI in the germline V gene. V was pared by 4 bases and J by 5 bases, with 11 bases of the junction left unmatched. CDR3 bases: TGTGCCAGCTCACTATCCGGGACAGGGAGTGGGACTGAAGCTTTCTTT. Translation: CASSLSGTGSGTEAFF. The variable domain in full, completed from reference TRBV18 and TRBJ1-1, reads NAGVMQNPRHLVRRRGQEARLRCSPMKGHSHVYWYRQLPEEGLKFMVYLQKENIIDESGMPKERFSAEFPKEGPSILRIQQVVRGDSAAYFCASSLSGTGSGTEAFFGQGTRLTVV.

The V gene is TRBV29-1, the J gene TRBJ2-7, with 10 nucleotides matching TRBD1. The V segment lost 7 bases and the J segment 2 bases; nucleotides outside the gene matches: 5. Germline V lookup: CDR1 SQVTM, CDR2 ANQGSEA. This CDR3 contains 13 residues. The CDR3 DNA sequence: TGCAGCGCCGGGACAGGGGTCACCTACGAGCAGTACTTC. Translated, it gives CSAGTGVTYEQYF.

The chain joins TRBV6-5 to TRBJ2-3; the match to TRBD1 covers 8 bases. Germline CDR1 is MNHEY and CDR2 is SVGAGI. The CDR3 totals 14 residues. V shed 5 bases, J shed 5 bases, and the junction held 6 bases outside the gene matches. CDR3 DNA: TGTGCCAGCAGTCTCGGACAGGGTGGAGATACGCAGTATTTT. It encodes CASSLGQGGDTQYF.

The chain couples TRBV6-5 to TRBJ1-1; the match to TRBD1 covers 10 bases. The CDR3 sequence is 15 residues long. Germline V gene data show CDR1 as MNHEY and CDR2 as SVGAGI. The J segment lost 8 bases and the V segment lost 6 bases, leaving 12 bases of the junction unmatched. In DNA form, the CDR3 reads TGTGCCAGCAGCCGACCCGGGACAGGGGCTTTCGAAGCTTTCTTT. Protein sequence: CASSRPGTGAFEAFF.

CDR3 coding DNA: TGCACCAGCAGCCGCAGAAGCAATCAGCCCCAGCATTTT. Translation: CTSSRRSNQPQHF. J is TRBJ1-5 and V is TRBV1; the D call in the table, TRBD1, was not verified against the DNA. TRBV1 corresponds to a pseudogene. CDR3 length: 13 amino acids.

V and J are TRBV13 and TRBJ2-7; 8 bases align to TRBD1. The CDR3 extends over 14 amino acids. Germline V gives CDR1 PRHDT, CDR2 FYEKMQ (reference sequence). V was pared by 0 bases and J by 6 bases, with 4 bases of the junction left unmatched. DNA for the CDR3: TGTGCCAGCAGCTTAGGCTACAGGGGGGCCGAGCAGTACTTC. It specifies CASSLGYRGAEQYF.

The V and J genes are TRBV24-1 and TRBJ1-2; TRBD1 matches 9 bases. Germline lookup yields CDR1 KGHDR and CDR2 SFDVKD. The CDR3 has 13 residues. V dropped 3 bases and J dropped 7; count of bases not matched to a gene: 2. In DNA, the CDR3 is TGTGCCACCAGTGATGGGACAGGGTTTGGCTACACCTTC. Its protein product is CATSDGTGFGYTF.

This chain uses TRBV6-2 or TRBV6-3 with TRBJ1-1; D may be TRBD1 (6 bases). The germline V and J ends were trimmed by 2 bases and 7 bases, with 20 bases remaining between them. The germline gives CDR1 MNHEY, CDR2 SVGEGT. This CDR3 is built from 16 residues. The CDR3 protein is CASSYEPGTPVGEAFF. CDR3 bases: TGTGCCAGCAGTTACGAACCCGGGACACCTGTGGGTGAAGCTTTCTTT.

The chain links TRBV29-1 to TRBJ1-1; tentatively, D is TRBD1 (6 bases). This CDR3 is 13 amino acids long. CDR1 and CDR2 from the germline V gene are SQVTM and ANQGSEA. CDR3 protein: CRADWGLDTEAFF. The DNA of the CDR3 is TGCAGGGCCGACTGGGGGCTCGACACTGAAGCTTTCTTT.

The chain has TRBV19 and TRBJ1-2; 7 nucleotides line up with TRBD1. V shed 6 bases, J shed 0 bases, and the junction held 4 bases outside the gene matches. The germline gives CDR1 LNHDA, CDR2 SQIVND (reference sequence). There are 14 residues in the CDR3. CDR3 in amino acids: CASRDRRSNYGYTF. The CDR3 DNA follows: TGTGCCAGTAGGGACAGGCGTTCTAACTATGGCTACACCTTC.

The rearrangement uses TRBV5-1 and TRBJ2-1; a possible D gene is TRBD1 (6 bases). V was cut by 8 bases and J by 6 bases, with 18 bases left in between. This CDR3 region has 14 residues. From germline, CDR1 is SGHRS and CDR2 YFSETQ. Here the CDR3 DNA reads TGCGCCAGTTCAAGGGGGAATTCGGGCAATGAGCAGTTCTTC. It specifies CASSRGNSGNEQFF.

This clone was found once. The chain joins TRBV13 to TRBJ2-1; D perhaps matches TRBD1 (6 bases). Deletions cut 4 bases from V and 2 bases from J, with 15 bases between. The CDR3 is 16 amino acids. CDR1 and CDR2 from the germline V gene are PRHDT and FYEKMQ (reference sequence). The DNA of the CDR3 is TGTGCCAGCAGCTATAGGGGGTCCCCTGCCTACAATGAGCAGTTCTTC. Its protein product is CASSYRGSPAYNEQFF. Full variable domain (missing parts from reference TRBV13 and TRBJ2-1): AAGVIQSPRHLIKEKRETATLKCYPIPRHDTVYWYQQGPGQDPQFLISFYEKMQSDKGSIPDRFSAQQFSDYHSELNMSSLELGDSALYFCASSYRGSPAYNEQFFGPGTRLTVL.

V gene TRBV7-9 combines with J gene TRBJ1-1; D is ambiguous. Trimming shortened V by 2 bases and J by 4 bases, and 11 bases separated the two germline ends. The CDR3 consists of 14 residues. Germline V gene sequence: CDR1 SEHNR, CDR2 FQNEAQ (reference sequence). The CDR3 DNA reads as TGTGCCAGCAGCTTACTGGCTTCCTTCACTGAAGCTTTCTTT. It yields the protein CASSLLASFTEAFF.

This chain uses TRBV7-2 with TRBJ2-7; D may be TRBD2 (6 bases). Germline values: CDR1 SGHTA, CDR2 FQGNSA. Trimming removed 3 bases from V and 3 bases from J, with 12 bases in between. CDR3 length: 14 residues. DNA of the CDR3: TGTGCCAGCAGCTTGCTAGCGAAGAGCTACGAGCAGTACTTC. Protein product: CASSLLAKSYEQYF.

The rearrangement links TRBV15 to TRBJ2-1; D may be TRBD2 (6 bases). The V end was cut by 6 bases, the J end by 9 bases, with 15 bases between. Germline CDR1 reads LNHNV; CDR2 reads YYDKDF (reference sequence). There are 13 residues in the CDR3. The CDR3, as DNA: TGTGCCACCAGTGATTTTCTGGGAGGTGAGCAGTTCTTC. Residues: CATSDFLGGEQFF.

The chain combines TRBV27 with TRBJ1-2, with D hard to call. Trimming stripped 6 bases from V and 6 bases from J, with 17 bases between. The CDR3 contains 14 residues. Germline V lookup: CDR1 MNHEY, CDR2 SMNVEV (reference sequence). CDR3: CASRPGRLRDGYTF. The CDR3 nucleotides are TGTGCCAGCAGGCCTGGACGGTTGAGGGATGGCTACACCTTC.

The rearrangement joins TRBV6-5 to TRBJ1-6; a weak D match, TRBD1 (6 bases). CDR1 is MNHEY and CDR2 is SVGAGI in the germline V gene. V was cut by 6 bases and J by 9 bases, with 18 bases left in between. This CDR3 is 15 amino acids long. CDR3 DNA: TGTGCCAGCAGCCTGGACAGACAGAACTCTTCACCCCTCCACTTT. It is translated as CASSLDRQNSSPLHF.